The clone carrying this T cell receptor beta chain was seen at least ten times. The target antigen is unknown. This entry is derived from a study of Graves' ophthalmopathy and Graves' hyperthyroidism. Across the whole study: Before any treatment, peripheral blood was taken at the initial diagnosis.

Study-level findings and limits: Appearing in blood as well were most expanded thyroid clonotypes above 0.001 frequency.

Germline V CDR1 and CDR2: MNHNS, SASEGT. The ends lost 4 bases at V and 4 bases at J; junction bases unmatched: 7. The CDR3 loop spans 16 amino acids. Patients were left out if they had other autoimmune diseases, uncontrolled infections, pregnancy or lactation. Fresh peripheral blood (approximately 9.2 ml) yielded the PBMCs. RNA served as the template for amplifying TCR beta CDR3 regions. The first round was an RT-PCR with HTBI primers, and the second round was a multiplex PCR. TCRdb reprocessed the multiplex PCR reads via MiXCR and lists one record per CDR3 protein. This table has some 48,000 distinct CDR3 sequences, around 50% appearing once.

The sample was peripheral blood. The chain joins TRBV6-1 to TRBJ2-3; TRBD1 agrees at 11 bases. The source of this sequence is an adult man with Graves' ophthalmopathy. The DNA of the CDR3 is TGTGCCAGCAGTGCCGGGACAGGGGGGCTAGCAGATACGCAGTATTTT. As protein: CASSAGTGGLADTQYF.